The 11 T cell receptor beta chains given below trace back to one sample, sequenced in a study of T-cell reconstitution after alpha-beta-depleted transplantation in children. Preparation of the TCRbeta library used unique molecular identifiers. TCRdb reanalysed the PCR reads using MiXCR and keeps one entry per CDR3 protein. The sample carries a few hundred thousand distinct CDR3 sequences, around 13% recorded once. The sample in question was PBMCs from the stem cell graft donor, obtained from the stem cell graft. The receptors here all came from a human donor who donated a stem cell graft to a child with combined immunodeficiency.

This clonotype was seen repeatedly, ten times or more. The chain is built from TRBV27 and TRBJ2-7, with 7 bases fitting TRBD1. Germline CDR1 reads MNHEY; CDR2 reads SMNVEV (reference sequence). V shed 5 bases and J 4 bases; nucleotides not matched to a gene: 2. The CDR3 extends over 12 amino acids. The CDR3 protein is CASSQDRYEQYF. The CDR3 DNA follows: TGTGCCAGCAGTCAGGACAGGTACGAGCAGTACTTC.

The J gene is TRBJ2-5, the V gene TRBV12-3 or TRBV12-4, with D unclear. The CDR3 consists of 14 residues. Trimming pared 5 bases from V and 3 bases from J, leaving 13 bases between. DNA of the CDR3: TGTGCCAGCAGTCCCGCCCAGGTTAAAGAGACCCAGTACTTC. Its translation is CASSPAQVKETQYF.

This clonotype was recorded a few times. V gene TRBV5-1 combines with J gene TRBJ2-1, with 10 bases lining up with TRBD1. Germline CDR1 SGHRS, CDR2 YFSETQ. This CDR3 has 17 amino acids. The trim removed 0 bases at V and 3 bases at J, leaving 6 bases unmatched. CDR3 protein: CASSLEGQGTFYNEQFF. The CDR3, as DNA: TGCGCCAGCAGCTTGGAGGGACAGGGGACTTTCTACAATGAGCAGTTCTTC.

The genes are TRBV6-5 and TRBJ2-1; 8 nucleotides line up with TRBD2. Germline V gene lookup returns CDR1 MNHEY and CDR2 SVGAGI. Trimming removed 2 bases from V and 4 bases from J; junction bases left unmatched: 7. This CDR3 is built from 16 residues. Written as DNA, the CDR3 is TGTGCCAGCAGTTACAGTCCAGCGGGAGCATACAATGAGCAGTTCTTC. Translated: CASSYSPAGAYNEQFF.

This clonotype occurred a few times. The junction departs from germline at one end; a sequencing error may be responsible. The chain has TRBV29-1 and TRBJ1-2; 7 nucleotides match TRBD1. The CDR3 contains 13 residues. Per germline, CDR1 SQVTM and CDR2 ANQGSEA. The CDR3 DNA sequence: TGCAGCGTCCTCGACAGGGCCAAAGTATCGTGGTCCTTC. It codes for CSVLDRAKVSWSF. Full variable domain (missing parts from reference TRBV29-1 and TRBJ1-2): SAVISQKPSRDICQRGTSLTIQCQVDSQVTMMFWYRQQPGQSLTLIATANQGSEATYESGFVIDKFPISRPNLTFSTLTVSNMSPEDSSIYLCSVLDRAKVSWSFGSGTRLTVV.

This clonotype was seen at least ten times. The chain couples TRBV29-1 to TRBJ1-1; no firm D call. CDR3 size: 13 residues. Germline assignment: CDR1 SQVTM and CDR2 ANQGSEA. Trimming shortened V by 2 bases and J by 0 bases, and 7 bases separated the two germline ends. The CDR3 DNA reads as TGCAGCGTTGAAAGCCGAATGAACACTGAAGCTTTCTTT. This sequence encodes CSVESRMNTEAFF.

This clonotype has just a few counts. The chain uses TRBV12-3 or TRBV12-4 and TRBJ2-7; TRBD1 is a possible D gene (5 bases). The CDR3 has 12 amino acids. V shed 6 bases and J shed 3 bases, with 9 bases lying between them. Here the CDR3 DNA reads TGTGCCAGCAGCTGGACACTCTACGAGCAGTACTTC. It codes for CASSWTLYEQYF.

The table lists this clonotype with many counts. The chain employs TRBV20-1 and TRBJ2-1; maybe TRBD2 (5 bases). This CDR3 contains 14 residues. Germline V gene lookup returns CDR1 DFQATT and CDR2 SNEGSKA (reference sequence). Between the trimmed V and J ends, which lost 1 base and 5 bases, there was a span of 12 bases. The CDR3 DNA is TGCAGTGCTAGAGTGCCTCCCGGGGACAATGAGCAGTTCTTC. This encodes CSARVPPGDNEQFF.

This clonotype came up many times. The chain combines TRBV5-1 with TRBJ2-7; TRBD1 matches 9 bases. The CDR3 contains 15 residues. Germline V CDR1 and CDR2: SGHRS, YFSETQ. Trimming removed 0 bases from V and 3 bases from J; junction bases left unmatched: 4. The CDR3 here is CASSLDTGQGYEQYF. The CDR3 coding sequence is TGCGCCAGCAGCTTGGATACGGGACAGGGCTACGAGCAGTACTTC.

V is TRBV7-9 and J is TRBJ2-4; D perhaps matches TRBD2 (6 bases). CDR1 is SEHNR, CDR2 FQNEAQ, per germline (reference sequence). The CDR3 contains 12 residues. V was pared by 8 bases and J by 8 bases, with 13 bases between. CDR3 sequence (DNA): TGTGCCAGCGAGGCGGGGCGCGACATTCAGTACTTC. This codes for CASEAGRDIQYF.

In its sample, this clonotype was seen a few times. The V and J genes are TRBV11-1 and TRBJ2-7; 13 nucleotides line up with TRBD2. Trimming cost V 2 bases and J 4 bases; bases outside gene matches: 8. Germline V CDR1 and CDR2: SGHAT, FQDESV (reference sequence). The CDR3 consists of 17 residues. CDR3 residues: CASSLLRTSGSHYEQYF. The CDR3, as DNA: TGTGCCAGCAGCTTACTCCGGACTAGCGGGAGTCATTACGAGCAGTACTTC.